These 30 T cell receptor beta chains were sequenced from one sample in a study of vaccination effects on CD4 cells after COVID-19 (dated by TCRdb to the early 2020s). What these receptors recognize is not known. In the ViraFEST assay, PBMC were stimulated with viral peptide pools, and antigen-specific CD4+ T cell clonotypes were then identified by expansion using TCR sequencing. After around eleven days of culture, CD4+ T cells were isolated with the EasySep CD4+ T cell isolation kit. Each participant got two doses of an mRNA SARS-CoV-2 vaccine, either BNT162b2 or mRNA-1273. The method behind the library was the immunoSEQ multiplex PCR assay. Sourced from immuneACCESS, this table was stored by TCRdb with only in-frame sequences that have V and J called. A share of the clones is absent; for the studies checked, an unresolved V gene accounts for under half, and the remainder has no known explanation. This sample comprises 64,000 or so clones, roughly 78% of them detected only once. The leading ten clones occupy 1.5% to 2% of the sample.

The input for sequencing was CD4+ T cells from PBMCs cultured with HCoV-OC43 spike peptides, taken after COVID-19 vaccination. The cell subset or site label here, explained by the study, means: HCoV-OC43 spike overlapping peptide pool stimulation. The receptors originated from a human donor who received a COVID-19 vaccine.

A single count supports this clone. J is TRBJ1-2 and V is TRBV12-3 or TRBV12-4; D is perhaps TRBD1 (6 bases). Between the trimmed V and J ends, which lost 6 bases and 7 bases, there was a span of 9 bases. The CDR3 has 11 residues. The CDR3 spells CASSQGPGYTF. CDR3 DNA: TGTGCCAGCAGCCAGGGGCCTGGCTACACCTTC.

The J gene is TRBJ1-2, the V gene TRBV6-5; possible D gene TRBD1, 5 bases. V was clipped by 8 bases and J by 5 bases, with 21 bases between them. The CDR3 is 15 amino acids. Per the germline V gene, CDR1 is MNHEY and CDR2 is SVGAGI. The CDR3 DNA sequence: TGTGCCAGCTTCCGACAGCCATATAACCCTTATGGCTACACCTTC. Translating gives CASFRQPYNPYGYTF.

The CDR3 DNA follows: TGTGCCAGCAGCCGGGGGGGGAATGAGCAGTTCTTC. Translated, it gives CASSRGGNEQFF. The gene calls are TRBV7-9 and TRBJ2-1, with 8 bases lining up with TRBD2. The V gene end was trimmed by 5 bases and the J gene end by 7 bases; junction bases not matched to a gene: 1. Germline CDR1 is SEHNR and CDR2 is FQNEAQ (reference sequence). The CDR3 sequence is 12 residues long.

The chain recombines TRBV28 with TRBJ2-7; D is undetermined. There are 14 residues in the CDR3. The V end lost 1 base, the J end lost 4 bases, and 11 bases lay between the germline ends. Germline-derived CDR1 and CDR2 are MDHEN and SYDVKM. CDR3 sequence reads: CASSLSGAAYEQYV. CDR3 DNA sequence: TGTGCCAGCAGTTTATCAGGAGCAGCTTACGAGCAGTACGTC.

The V and J genes are TRBV6-2 or TRBV6-3 and TRBJ1-4; D unresolved. The CDR3 has 13 amino acids. Trimming pared 6 bases from V and 4 bases from J, leaving 9 bases between. Germline loops: CDR1 MNHEY, CDR2 SVGEGT. The CDR3 loop is CASSRVVNEKLFF. CDR3 DNA: TGTGCCAGCAGCCGTGTGGTTAATGAAAAACTGTTTTTT.

The chain uses TRBV5-4 and TRBJ1-3; D call uncertain. The germline gives CDR1 SGHNT, CDR2 YYREEE (reference sequence). The CDR3 length is 12 residues. V shed 0 bases and J shed 3 bases, with 1 base lying between them. CDR3 nucleotide sequence: TGTGCCAGCAGCTTGGGTGGAAACACCATATATTTT. Amino acids: CASSLGGNTIYF. The variable domain in full, completed from reference TRBV5-4 and TRBJ1-3, reads ETGVTQSPTHLIKTRGQQVTLRCSSQSGHNTVSWYQQALGQGPQFIFQYYREEENGRGNFPPRFSGLQFPNYSSELNVNALELDDSALYLCASSLGGNTIYFGEGSWLTVV.

V is TRBV18 and J is TRBJ1-5; tentative D call: TRBD1 (5 bases). The V gene lost 3 bases and the J gene lost 1 base, with 10 bases spanning the gap. The CDR3 is 15 amino acids. Germline V gene sequence: CDR1 KGHSH, CDR2 LQKENI. CDR3 loop: CASSPLGDSNQPQHF. CDR3 sequence (DNA): TGTGCCAGCTCACCCCTGGGGGACAGCAATCAGCCCCAGCATTTT.

The rearrangement links TRBV5-1 to TRBJ1-2, with 10 bases fitting TRBD1. CDR3 length: 15 residues. V lost 4 bases, J lost 7 bases, and 10 bases stayed unmatched. Germline loops: CDR1 SGHRS, CDR2 YFSETQ. The CDR3 DNA follows: TGCGCCAGCAGCCGTGACCTGACAGGGGGCCGTGGCTACACCTTC. Its translation is CASSRDLTGGRGYTF. The full variable domain, with the rest looked up from reference TRBV5-1 and TRBJ1-2, is KAGVTQTPRYLIKTRGQQVTLSCSPISGHRSVSWYQQTPGQGLQFLFEYFSETQRNKGNFPGRFSGRQFSNSRSEMNVSTLELGDSALYLCASSRDLTGGRGYTFGSGTRLTVV.

V gene TRBV2 combines with J gene TRBJ1-4; D unclear. The ends were cut back, 4 bases at V and 12 bases at J, with 6 bases in the middle. Germline CDR1 is SNHLY and CDR2 is FYNNEI. This CDR3 comprises 10 residues. CDR3: CASSVRELFF. For the CDR3, the DNA is TGTGCCAGCAGTGTAAGAGAACTGTTTTTT.

The chain links TRBV5-1 to TRBJ2-6; 8 nucleotides align to TRBD2. The junction had 4 bases not matched to a gene; V was cut back by 5 bases and J by 0 bases. The CDR3 runs 16 residues. Germline lookup yields CDR1 SGHRS and CDR2 YFSETQ. CDR3 nucleotides: TGCGCCAGCAGAGAAGGGACTAGCTCTGGGGCCAACGTCCTGACTTTC. Translated, it gives CASREGTSSGANVLTF.

The chain has TRBV19 and TRBJ1-1; D might be TRBD1 (6 bases). With 5 bases removed from V and 8 bases from J, the gap between germline ends came to 24 bases. The CDR3 covers 16 residues. Germline V lookup: CDR1 LNHDA, CDR2 SQIVND (reference sequence). This CDR3 is CASSSLGARFGAEAFF. The CDR3 DNA is TGTGCCAGTAGTTCCCTGGGGGCGAGGTTTGGGGCCGAAGCTTTCTTT.

The chain joins TRBV6-6 to TRBJ2-4; D gene uncertain. Germline V gene data show CDR1 as MNHNY and CDR2 as SVGAGI (reference sequence). Trimming stripped 0 bases from V and 11 bases from J, with 8 bases between. The CDR3 covers 12 residues. The CDR3 here is CASSYSDEVQYF. The CDR3 DNA follows: TGTGCCAGCAGTTACTCGGACGAGGTTCAGTACTTC.

The rearrangement uses TRBV5-1 and TRBJ2-3; 10 bases map to TRBD2. Germline lookup yields CDR1 SGHRS and CDR2 YFSETQ. V shed 6 bases and J 1 base; nucleotides not matched to a gene: 5. The CDR3 is made up of 15 amino acids. The CDR3, as DNA: TGCGCCAGCACCGGGCTAGCGGGGGGCACAGATACGCAGTATTTT. Translation gives CASTGLAGGTDTQYF.

The chain recombines TRBV28 with TRBJ1-1; possibly TRBD1 for D (5 bases). The CDR3 sequence is 15 residues long. The V and J ends lost 7 bases and 5 bases respectively, with 20 bases between them. CDR1 is MDHEN, CDR2 SYDVKM, per germline. CDR3 DNA: TGTGCCAGCAACGGTCAGGACACGGGGGGTACTGAAGCTTTCTTT. Translating it yields CASNGQDTGGTEAFF.

V usage is TRBV5-1 and J usage is TRBJ1-1; perhaps TRBD1 as D (6 bases). Germline V gene lookup returns CDR1 SGHRS and CDR2 YFSETQ. The V end was cut by 2 bases, the J end by 0 bases, with 8 bases between. The CDR3 has 14 amino acids. Here the CDR3 DNA reads TGCGCCAGCAGCTTACAGGGAGTGAACACTGAAGCTTTCTTT. Amino acids: CASSLQGVNTEAFF.

The chain is built from TRBV27 and TRBJ2-1; possibly TRBD1 for D (6 bases). The V and J ends lost 3 bases and 13 bases respectively, with 13 bases between them. This CDR3 is built from 12 residues. Germline CDR1 is MNHEY and CDR2 is SMNVEV (reference sequence). The CDR3 nucleotides read TGTGCCAGCAGTTTTAGTCGGACAGTTCAGTTCTTC. Its protein product is CASSFSRTVQFF.

The chain links TRBV24-1 to TRBJ2-1; D is uncertain. The CDR3 consists of 17 residues. V was cut by 2 bases and J by 4 bases, with 17 bases left in between. Looked up from germline, CDR1 is KGHDR and CDR2 is SFDVKD. The CDR3 DNA follows: TGTGCCACCAGTGATTCCCCTCCTGTGGGTCTATACAATGAGCAGTTCTTC. Translation gives CATSDSPPVGLYNEQFF.

This sequence joins TRBV1 and TRBJ2-1; the tabulated D call, TRBD2, remains unverified against the DNA. TRBV1 is annotated as a pseudogene. The CDR3 spans 16 residues. The CDR3 DNA follows: TGCACCAGCAGCCAAGAGCTCCGGCGGGGGGGCAATGAGCAGTTCTTC. It encodes CTSSQELRRGGNEQFF.

The chain recombines TRBV11-2 with TRBJ1-4; D unclear. The CDR3 spans 15 residues. Germline CDR1 reads SGHAT; CDR2 reads FQNNGV. The V gene lost 0 bases and the J gene lost 4 bases, with 9 bases spanning the gap. In DNA form, the CDR3 reads TGTGCCAGCAGCTTAGATGCACAGAGTAATGAAAAACTGTTTTTT. The encoded protein is CASSLDAQSNEKLFF.

V usage is TRBV9 and J usage is TRBJ2-2; no definite D call. This CDR3 spans 15 amino acids. Germline assignment: CDR1 SGDLS and CDR2 YYNGEE. Deletions cut 0 bases from V and 1 base from J, with 7 bases between. The CDR3 DNA reads TGTGCCAGCAGCGTAGACAGCCTGAACACCGGGGAGCTGTTTTTT. Translating it yields CASSVDSLNTGELFF. Looking up the rest from reference TRBV9 and TRBJ2-2 gives the full variable domain: DSGVTQTPKHLITATGQRVTLRCSPRSGDLSVYWYQQSLDQGLQFLIQYYNGEERAKGNILERFSAQQFPDLHSELNLSSLELGDSALYFCASSVDSLNTGELFFGEGSRLTVL.

The chain joins TRBV5-1 to TRBJ1-4, with 7 bases fitting TRBD1. The J segment lost 1 base and the V segment lost 0 bases, leaving 6 bases of the junction unmatched. Per germline, CDR1 SGHRS and CDR2 YFSETQ. The length of the CDR3 is 17 residues. In nucleotides, the CDR3 is TGCGCCAGCAGCTTGGAGGGGGCGTACGGAACTAATGAAAAACTGTTTTTT. Residues: CASSLEGAYGTNEKLFF.

The rearrangement joins TRBV6-4 to TRBJ2-7; D is unresolved. The CDR3 is 11 residues long. V was clipped by 4 bases and J by 1 base, with 2 bases between them. Germline V gene lookup returns CDR1 MRHNA and CDR2 SNTAGT. The CDR3 DNA reads TGTGCCAGCAGTGTGTCCTACGAGCAGTACGTC. This translates into CASSVSYEQYV.

CDR3 bases: TGTGCCAGCAGCTTCAGGGTCGGCACCGGGGAGCTGTTTTTT. It codes for CASSFRVGTGELFF. The chain links TRBV7-2 to TRBJ2-2; maybe TRBD1 (5 bases). V shed 3 bases and J shed 4 bases, with 9 bases lying between them. Looked up from germline, CDR1 is SGHTA and CDR2 is FQGNSA. The CDR3 consists of 14 residues.

This clone was observed a few times. This rearrangement joins TRBV29-1 to TRBJ2-7; 12 nucleotides line up with TRBD2. The CDR3 has 13 amino acids. CDR1 is SQVTM and CDR2 is ANQGSEA in the germline V gene. Germline trimming cut 7 bases from V and 2 bases from J; bases unmatched to any gene: 3. Written as DNA, the CDR3 is TGCAGCGCCCGACTAGCGGGGGCCTACGAGCAGTACGTC. This sequence encodes CSARLAGAYEQYV.

The chain combines TRBV6-5 with TRBJ1-2; D is perhaps TRBD1 (6 bases). Germline assignment: CDR1 MNHEY and CDR2 SVGAGI. Trimming left V 2 bases short and J 8 bases short, with 15 bases between. The CDR3 is made up of 14 amino acids. In DNA, the CDR3 is TGTGCCAGCAGTTACCTGGGCGACAGGTGGGGCTACACCTTC. Translation: CASSYLGDRWGYTF.

This chain joins TRBV5-6 and TRBJ1-1, with 9 bases matching TRBD1. V lost 5 bases and J lost 4; bases outside the gene matches: 12. This CDR3 spans 16 amino acids. The germline CDR1 and CDR2 sequences are SGHDT and YYEEEE. CDR3 in amino acids: CASSRPGQGWGTEAFF. CDR3 bases: TGTGCCAGCAGTCGACCGGGACAGGGATGGGGCACTGAAGCTTTCTTT.

The rearrangement joins TRBV18 to TRBJ2-1; perhaps TRBD2 as D (7 bases). Germline V lookup: CDR1 KGHSH, CDR2 LQKENI. The CDR3 is made up of 15 amino acids. Trimming stripped 3 bases from V and 5 bases from J, with 14 bases between. Here the CDR3 reads CASSPRGREDNEQFF. The CDR3 region has the DNA TGTGCCAGCTCACCGCGGGGGCGAGAGGACAATGAGCAGTTCTTC.

The rearrangement uses TRBV12-3 or TRBV12-4 and TRBJ2-5; D ambiguous. CDR3 size: 11 residues. Trimming took off 7 bases at V and 5 bases at J, with 8 bases between the two ends. CDR3 coding DNA: TGTGCCAGCACCTCACACGAGACCCAGTACTTC. Protein product: CASTSHETQYF.

J is TRBJ1-2 and V is TRBV14; TRBD1 aligns across 9 bases. V trimming: 4 bases; J trimming: 5 bases; junction bases outside the gene matches: 8. CDR1 is SGHDN and CDR2 is FVKESK in the germline V gene. CDR3 length equals 15 residues. The CDR3 DNA follows: TGTGCCAGCAGCCCCCTGACAGGGGGAAGGTATGGCTACACCTTC. Encoded protein: CASSPLTGGRYGYTF. Full variable domain (missing parts from reference TRBV14 and TRBJ1-2): EAGVTQFPSHSVIEKGQTVTLRCDPISGHDNLYWYRRVMGKEIKFLLHFVKESKQDESGMPNNRFLAERTGGTYSTLKVQPAELEDSGVYFCASSPLTGGRYGYTFGSGTRLTVV.

The chain joins TRBV14 to TRBJ2-3; TRBD2 matches at 8 bases. Trimming removed 0 bases from V and 3 bases from J; junction bases left unmatched: 5. CDR1 SGHDN and CDR2 FVKESK come from the germline V gene. The CDR3 loop spans 16 amino acids. In DNA form, the CDR3 reads TGTGCCAGCAGCCAAGACGGGCCGGGGGGGACAGATACGCAGTATTTT. Residues: CASSQDGPGGTDTQYF.